These T cell receptor beta chains were read from a single sample in a study of blood T cell repertoires in COVID-19. The repertoire was sequenced with immunoSEQ multiplex PCR; TCRdb's copy has only in-frame clones and lacks some. This sample has more than 85,000 clones; around nine tenths occur once, and the top ten carry roughly 3.5%. The sample consisted of peripheral blood. These receptor sequences come from a woman in her seventies with acute or convalescent COVID-19. Each CDR3 is given with its conserved first and last residue. The D gene is left open where the match is weak. Size is stated for part of the rows, as once, few or many counts, or as a class when the clone is expanded.

J: TRBJ2-5; size: -; D: -; length: 14; V: TRBV5-4; CDR3: CASSFRDTQETQYF; DNA: TGTGCCAGCAGCTTCCGGGACACACAAGAGACCCAGTACTTC
J: TRBJ2-6; size: -; D: -; length: 14; V: TRBV6-5; CDR3: CASGKGPGANVLTF; DNA: TGTGCCAGTGGTAAGGGGCCTGGGGCCAACGTCCTGACTTTC
J: TRBJ1-5; size: -; D: -; length: 16; V: TRBV14; CDR3: CASSQATVGRNQPQHF; DNA: TGTGCCAGCAGCCAAGCGACGGTGGGCCGTAATCAGCCCCAGCATTTT
J: TRBJ2-2; size: -; D: TRBD1; length: 16; V: TRBV6-5; CDR3: CASSSRTGAFTGELFF; DNA: TGTGCCAGCAGTTCACGTACAGGGGCTTTCACCGGGGAGCTGTTTTTT
J: TRBJ2-1; size: -; D: TRBD2; length: 15; V: TRBV5-1; CDR3: CASSQGLAGDNEQFF; DNA: TGCGCCAGCAGCCAGGGACTAGCGGGAGACAATGAGCAGTTCTTC
J: TRBJ2-5; size: -; D: TRBD2; length: 18; V: TRBV5-1; CDR3: CASSSTSLAGGLRETQYF; DNA: TGCGCCAGCAGCTCGACCTCACTAGCGGGAGGGCTGCGTGAGACCCAGTACTTC
J: TRBJ2-6; size: -; D: -; length: 16; V: TRBV5-1; CDR3: CASSLEQSSGANVLTF; DNA: TGCGCCAGCAGCTTGGAGCAAAGCTCTGGGGCCAACGTCCTGACTTTC
J: TRBJ1-4; size: -; D: -; length: 15; V: TRBV5-8; CDR3: CASSWAGRTNEKLFF; DNA: TGTGCCAGCAGCTGGGCGGGGAGAACTAATGAAAAACTGTTTTTT
J: TRBJ1-6; size: -; D: -; length: 16; V: TRBV5-6; CDR3: CASSLAGIAYNSPLHF; DNA: TGTGCCAGCAGCTTGGCGGGGATCGCCTATAATTCACCCCTCCACTTT
J: TRBJ2-5; size: few; D: TRBD1; length: 13; V: TRBV18; CDR3: CASSLGQGETQYF; DNA: TGTGCCAGCTCACTGGGACAGGGGGAGACCCAGTACTTC
J: TRBJ1-1; size: -; D: -; length: 12; V: TRBV16; CDR3: CASSLTGSEAFF; DNA: TGTGCCAGCAGCCTGACAGGCTCTGAAGCTTTCTTT
J: TRBJ2-1; size: few; D: TRBD2; length: 16; V: TRBV6-5; CDR3: CASSYSTSGTYNEQFF; DNA: TGTGCCAGCAGTTACTCTACTAGCGGGACCTACAATGAGCAGTTCTTC
J: TRBJ2-2; size: -; D: -; length: 15; V: TRBV15; CDR3: CATSREPRDTGELFF; DNA: TGTGCCACCAGCAGAGAGCCGAGGGACACCGGGGAGCTGTTTTTT
J: TRBJ2-7; size: -; D: TRBD1; length: 14; V: TRBV30; CDR3: CAWNPGQGTYEQYF; DNA: TGTGCCTGGAATCCGGGACAGGGTACCTACGAGCAGTACTTC
J: TRBJ2-2; size: -; D: -; length: 16; V: TRBV23-1; CDR3: CASSQWLTDNTGELFF; DNA: TGCGCCAGCAGTCAATGGTTGACAGACAACACCGGGGAGCTGTTTTTT
J: TRBJ1-4; size: -; D: TRBD1; length: 17; V: TRBV5-1; CDR3: CASSLQGQGAANEKLFF; DNA: TGCGCCAGCAGCTTGCAAGGACAGGGGGCGGCTAATGAAAAACTGTTTTTT
J: TRBJ1-1; size: -; D: -; length: 13; V: TRBV7-9; CDR3: CASSLQQNTEAFF; DNA: TGTGCCAGCAGCTTACAACAGAACACTGAAGCTTTCTTT
J: TRBJ1-2; size: -; D: TRBD1; length: 12; V: TRBV28; CDR3: CASNQGAYGYTF; DNA: TGTGCCAGCAATCAGGGGGCTTATGGCTACACCTTC
J: TRBJ2-3; size: -; D: -; length: 11; V: TRBV23-1; CDR3: CATTRTDTQYF; DNA: TGCGCCACTACCCGCACAGATACGCAGTATTTT
J: TRBJ2-2; size: -; D: TRBD1; length: 14; V: TRBV19; CDR3: CASSVTGETGELFF; DNA: TGTGCCAGTAGTGTAACAGGGGAAACCGGGGAGCTGTTTTTT
J: TRBJ2-1; size: -; D: -; length: 11; V: TRBV12-1; CDR3: CASSQSGKQFF; DNA: TGTGCCAGCAGCCAGAGCGGAAAGCAGTTCTTC
J: TRBJ2-3; size: -; D: TRBD1; length: 17; V: TRBV20-1; CDR3: CSASSGQGLSLGDTQYF; DNA: TGCAGTGCTAGTTCAGGACAGGGTCTATCCCTGGGGGATACGCAGTATTTT
J: TRBJ2-1; size: -; D: TRBD2; length: 15; V: TRBV10-2; CDR3: CASSISSGTHNEQFF; DNA: TGCGCCAGCAGCATATCTAGCGGCACCCACAATGAGCAGTTCTTC
J: TRBJ2-7; size: few; D: TRBD2; length: 15; V: TRBV3-1/TRBV3-2; CDR3: CASSRGSGSFYEQYF; DNA: TGTGCCAGCAGCCGAGGCAGCGGGAGTTTCTACGAGCAGTACTTC
J: TRBJ1-2; size: -; D: TRBD1; length: 15; V: TRBV28; CDR3: CASNFGGQGALGYTF; DNA: TGTGCCAGCAATTTCGGAGGACAGGGGGCGCTTGGCTACACCTTC
J: TRBJ1-1; size: -; D: -; length: 13; V: TRBV6-1; CDR3: CASSESEGTEAFF; DNA: TGTGCCAGCAGTGAAAGTGAGGGTACTGAAGCTTTCTTT
J: TRBJ1-2; size: -; D: -; length: 15; V: TRBV6-5; CDR3: CASSYSARGIYGYTF; DNA: TGTGCCAGCAGTTACTCTGCTCGGGGGATCTATGGCTACACCTTC